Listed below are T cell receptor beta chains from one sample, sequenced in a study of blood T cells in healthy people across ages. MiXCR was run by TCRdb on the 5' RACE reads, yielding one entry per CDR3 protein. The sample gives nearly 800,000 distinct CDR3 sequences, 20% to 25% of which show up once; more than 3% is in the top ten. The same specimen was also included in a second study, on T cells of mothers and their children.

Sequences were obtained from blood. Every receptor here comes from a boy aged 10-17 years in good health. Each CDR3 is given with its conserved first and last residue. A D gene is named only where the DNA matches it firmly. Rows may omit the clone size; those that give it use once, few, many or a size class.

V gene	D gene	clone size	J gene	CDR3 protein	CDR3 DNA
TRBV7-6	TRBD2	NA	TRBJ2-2	CASSVGGGIYTGELFF	TGTGCCAGCAGCGTCGGGGGAGGGATTTACACCGGGGAGCTGTTTTTT
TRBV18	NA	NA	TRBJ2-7	CASSPKRWGYEQYF	TGTGCCAGCTCACCTAAAAGGTGGGGCTACGAGCAGTACTTC
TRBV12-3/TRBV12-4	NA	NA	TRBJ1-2	CASSPDLGDYGYTF	TGTGCCAGCAGCCCCGACTTGGGGGACTATGGCTACACCTTC
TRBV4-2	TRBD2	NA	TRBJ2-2	CASSQGTALAGLTETGELFF	TGTGCCAGCAGCCAAGGAACGGCACTAGCGGGTCTGACTGAGACCGGGGAGCTGTTTTTT
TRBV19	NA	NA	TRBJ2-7	CASSITASSSYEQYF	TGTGCCAGTAGTATAACAGCCTCGAGCTCCTACGAGCAGTACTTC
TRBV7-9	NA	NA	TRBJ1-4	CASSFDSEKLFF	TGTGCCAGCAGCTTCGACAGCGAAAAACTGTTTTTT
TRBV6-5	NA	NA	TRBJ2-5	CASSCWPQETQYF	TGTGCCAGCAGTTGCTGGCCACAAGAGACCCAGTACTTC
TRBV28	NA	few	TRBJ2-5	CASSLGLQGMGFRETQYF	TGTGCCAGCAGTTTGGGACTACAGGGAATGGGATTTCGAGAGACCCAGTACTTC
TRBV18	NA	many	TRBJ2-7	CASSPESYEQYF	TGTGCCAGCTCACCAGAGTCCTACGAGCAGTACTTC
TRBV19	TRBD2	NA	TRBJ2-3	CASSAVAGRSDTQYF	TGTGCCAGTAGTGCAGTAGCGGGAAGATCGGATACGCAGTATTTT
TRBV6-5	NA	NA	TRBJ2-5	CASSHQDQETQYF	TGTGCCAGCAGTCACCAGGATCAAGAGACCCAGTACTTC
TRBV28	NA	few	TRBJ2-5	CASSLWTQETQYF	TGTGCCAGCAGTTTATGGACACAAGAGACCCAGTACTTC
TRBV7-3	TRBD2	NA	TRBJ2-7	CASSLLYRLAGSNEQYF	TGTGCCAGCAGCTTACTTTATCGACTAGCGGGATCGAACGAGCAGTACTTC
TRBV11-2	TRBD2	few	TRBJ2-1	CASSRGREQFF	TGTGCCAGCAGTCGCGGGAGGGAGCAGTTCTTC
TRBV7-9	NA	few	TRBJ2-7	CASSPIQETGLHSYEQYF	TGTGCCAGCAGCCCGATACAAGAGACAGGATTGCACTCCTACGAGCAGTACTTC
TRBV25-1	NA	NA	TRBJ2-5	CASSEVGTGETQYF	TGTGCCAGCAGTGAAGTGGGTACCGGAGAGACCCAGTACTTC
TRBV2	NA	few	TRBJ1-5	CASSSDAGYSNQPQHF	TGTGCCAGCTCGAGTGACGCAGGGTATAGCAATCAGCCCCAGCATTTT
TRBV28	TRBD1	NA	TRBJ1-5	CASSPPDRGPQPQHF	TGTGCCAGCAGTCCGCCCGACAGGGGCCCCCAGCCCCAGCATTTT
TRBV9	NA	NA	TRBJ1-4	CASSVQGSANEKLFF	TGTGCCAGCAGCGTACAGGGCTCAGCTAATGAAAAACTGTTTTTT
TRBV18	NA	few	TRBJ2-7	CASSPLQGAEQYF	TGTGCCAGCTCACCACTACAGGGTGCCGAGCAGTACTTC
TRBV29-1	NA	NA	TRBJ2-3	CSVERDLSSDTQYF	TGCAGCGTTGAGAGGGACCTAAGCTCAGATACGCAGTATTTT
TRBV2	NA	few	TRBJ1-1	CASSESPEGVGAFF	TGTGCCAGCAGTGAGTCCCCCGAGGGAGTGGGAGCTTTCTTT
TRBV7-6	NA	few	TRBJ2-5	CASSVDRGWETQYF	TGTGCCAGCAGCGTAGATCGGGGGTGGGAGACCCAGTACTTC
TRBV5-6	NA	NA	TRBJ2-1	CASRMGRDSLDNEQFF	TGTGCCAGCAGGATGGGGCGGGACTCCCTAGACAATGAGCAGTTCTTC
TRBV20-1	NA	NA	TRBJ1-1	CSAPRRIEAFF	TGCAGTGCTCCCCGACGGATTGAAGCTTTCTTT
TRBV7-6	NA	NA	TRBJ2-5	CASSLAPGLEQETQYF	TGTGCCAGCAGCTTAGCGCCAGGACTCGAGCAAGAGACCCAGTACTTC
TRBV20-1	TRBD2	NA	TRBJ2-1	CSAKGLAPTYNEQFF	TGCAGTGCTAAGGGACTAGCGCCGACCTACAATGAGCAGTTCTTC
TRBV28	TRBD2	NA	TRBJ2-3	CASSFSGRDTDTQYF	TGTGCCAGCAGCTTTAGCGGGCGGGACACAGATACGCAGTATTTT
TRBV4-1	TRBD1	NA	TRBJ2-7	CASSQDSGQVSYEQYF	TGCGCCAGCAGCCAAGATTCGGGACAGGTCTCCTACGAGCAGTACTTC
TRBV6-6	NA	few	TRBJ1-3	CASSYQGLNQGNTIYF	TGTGCCAGCAGTTACCAGGGCTTGAATCAGGGAAACACCATATATTTT
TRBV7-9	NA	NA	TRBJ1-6	CASSPWDKDNSPLHF	TGTGCCAGCAGCCCATGGGACAAGGATAATTCACCCCTCCACTTT
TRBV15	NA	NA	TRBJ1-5	CATSRDLGLPGHF	TGTGCCACCAGCAGAGATCTAGGATTACCGGGGCATTTT
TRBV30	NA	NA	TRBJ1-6	CAWSVWPSSYNSPLHF	TGTGCCTGGAGTGTATGGCCGAGCTCCTATAATTCACCCCTCCACTTT
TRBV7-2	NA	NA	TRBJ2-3	CASSYRQAGSTDTQYF	TGTGCCAGCAGCTATCGTCAGGCGGGGAGCACAGATACGCAGTATTTT
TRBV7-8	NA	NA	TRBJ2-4	CASSYSFWERDIQYF	TGTGCCAGCAGCTACTCATTTTGGGAAAGGGACATTCAGTACTTC
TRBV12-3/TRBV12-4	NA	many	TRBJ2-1	CASSSANYNEQFF	TGTGCCAGCAGTTCAGCGAACTACAATGAGCAGTTCTTC
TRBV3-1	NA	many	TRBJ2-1	CASRPRQAGLDNEQFF	TGTGCCAGCAGACCCCGACAGGCTGGCCTCGACAATGAGCAGTTCTTC
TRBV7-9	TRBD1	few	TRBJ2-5	CASTPETGGWETQYF	TGTGCCAGCACCCCCGAGACAGGGGGCTGGGAGACCCAGTACTTC
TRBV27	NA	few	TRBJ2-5	CASSQTGSRAEQYF	TGTGCCAGCAGTCAAACGGGGTCCCGGGCGGAGCAGTACTTC
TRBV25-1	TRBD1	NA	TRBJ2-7	CASSESGTGRYEQYF	TGTGCCAGCAGTGAATCTGGGACAGGCCGCTACGAGCAGTACTTC
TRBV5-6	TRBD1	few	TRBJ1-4	CASSLANRGMDEKLFF	TGTGCCAGCAGCTTGGCAAACAGGGGGATGGATGAAAAACTGTTTTTT
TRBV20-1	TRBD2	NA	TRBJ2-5	CSARSPGLGAPGTQYF	TGCAGTGCTAGATCACCGGGACTAGGAGCACCGGGGACCCAGTACTTC
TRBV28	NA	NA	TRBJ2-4	CASSLRGQGLAKNIQYF	TGTGCCAGCAGTTTAAGAGGGCAGGGGCTAGCCAAAAACATTCAGTACTTC
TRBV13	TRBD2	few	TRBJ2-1	CASSLDGSGTGYEQFF	TGTGCCAGCAGCTTAGATGGTAGCGGGACCGGGTATGAGCAGTTCTTC
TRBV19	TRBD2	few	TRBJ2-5	CASNGGGGQETQYF	TGTGCCAGTAACGGGGGGGGCGGTCAAGAGACCCAGTACTTC
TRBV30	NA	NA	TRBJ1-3	CAWTPTGGSGNTIYF	TGTGCCTGGACGCCCACCGGCGGCTCTGGAAACACCATATATTTT